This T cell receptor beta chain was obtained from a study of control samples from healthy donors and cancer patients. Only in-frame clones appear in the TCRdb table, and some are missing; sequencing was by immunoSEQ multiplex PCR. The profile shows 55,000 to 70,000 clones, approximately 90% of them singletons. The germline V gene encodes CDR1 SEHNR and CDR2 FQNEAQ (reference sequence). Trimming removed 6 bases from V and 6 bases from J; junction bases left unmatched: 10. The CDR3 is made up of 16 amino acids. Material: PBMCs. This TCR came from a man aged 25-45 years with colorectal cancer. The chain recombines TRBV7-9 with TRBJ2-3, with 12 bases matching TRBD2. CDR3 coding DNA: TGTGCCAGCAGTCGTACGTCTAGCGGGGGGGACGATACGCAGTATTTT. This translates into CASSRTSSGGDDTQYF.